This T cell receptor beta chain was obtained from a study of T cell responses to AZD1222 COVID-19 vaccine. General study points: Along spike, vaccine-associated CD4 TCRs were found throughout, with dominance at 160-218 and 743-854. Unmutated variant regions are reportedly targeted by nearly half of spike-specific TCRs.

Germline CDR1 MGHRA, CDR2 YSYEKL. J lost 4 bases, V lost 3 bases, and 7 bases had no gene match. The CDR3 is made up of 15 amino acids. On this clone: Its antigen is still unknown.

Generated by immunoSEQ multiplex PCR, the TCRdb table keeps only in-frame clones and is missing some. The table records about 140,000 clones, around 93% of them present only once. Second doses were pooled across both intervals (about 4 or about 12 weeks). The source was peripheral blood, collected 28 days after the second AZD1222 dose. The origin of this receptor is an adult who received the AZD1222 COVID-19 vaccine. The rearrangement links TRBV4-1 to TRBJ2-7; 9 bases match TRBD1. CDR3 residues: CASSHRQGDSYEQYF. Written as DNA, the CDR3 is TGCGCCAGCAGCCATAGACAGGGGGACTCGTACGAGCAGTACTTC.